The 25 T cell receptor beta chains below were found in one sample sequenced in a study of metastatic and nonmetastatic thyroid tumors. No patient received treatment before thyroid surgery. TCRdb redid the clone calls on the PCR reads using MiXCR. The repertoire holds 60,000 or so clones, with almost 30% as singletons. The source material was blood. The source is a female donor with papillary thyroid cancer or a benign thyroid nodule (not recorded which). Some clones in this sample may be carry-over from other donors' samples.

A remark on this clone: Possible read error: a much larger clone is one base away. The V gene is TRBV19, the J gene TRBJ2-1; 14 nucleotides agree with TRBD2. The CDR3 length is 13 residues. The V gene end was trimmed by 10 bases and the J gene end by 16 bases; junction bases not matched to a gene: 12. Looked up from germline, CDR1 is LNHDA and CDR2 is SQIVND (reference sequence). DNA of the CDR3: TGTGCCATTTCGACTAGCGGGAGGGCCAAGGGTTTCTTC. This gives the protein CAISTSGRAKGFF.

This sequence joins TRBV28 and TRBJ2-7; maybe TRBD1 (6 bases). The CDR3 length is 15 residues. V gave up 5 bases and J gave up 5 bases, with 19 bases separating them. CDR1 and CDR2 (germline): MDHEN, SYDVKM. The CDR3 coding sequence is TGTGCCAGCAGTACCAATAGGGGGTTCGGGGACGAGCAGTACTTC. Amino acids: CASSTNRGFGDEQYF.

This clone turned up a few times. This chain joins TRBV11-2 and TRBJ2-2; D not certain. Germline V gene sequence: CDR1 SGHAT, CDR2 FQNNGV. V lost 0 bases and J lost 7, with 9 bases in between. The CDR3 loop spans 14 amino acids. The CDR3 protein is CASSLDLVVGELFF. The CDR3 DNA sequence: TGTGCCAGCAGCTTAGATCTCGTAGTCGGGGAGCTGTTTTTT.

The chain employs TRBV10-3 and TRBJ1-1, with TRBD1 identical over 8 bases. Germline CDR1 reads ENHRY; CDR2 reads SYGVKD. J was trimmed by 1 base and V by 10 bases; bases with no gene match: 11. The CDR3 extends over 15 amino acids. This CDR3 is CATAGAGGPNTEAFF. The CDR3 coding sequence is TGTGCCACCGCCGGGGCAGGGGGCCCGAACACTGAAGCTTTCTTT.

The chain combines TRBV11-2 with TRBJ2-6; 8 bases map to TRBD1. Unmatched junction bases numbered 8, after V lost 6 bases and J lost 1 base. CDR1 and CDR2 (germline): SGHAT, FQNNGV. This CDR3 contains 17 residues. CDR3 residues: CASSRDRPSSGANVLTF. In DNA, the CDR3 is TGTGCCAGCAGTCGGGACAGGCCTTCATCTGGGGCCAACGTCCTGACTTTC.

There are a few counts of this clone. The chain uses TRBV24-1 and TRBJ2-5; TRBD1 might be the D (6 bases). V dropped 4 bases and J dropped 3 bases, with 17 bases sitting between them. The CDR3 runs to 16 residues. Germline loops: CDR1 KGHDR, CDR2 SFDVKD. The CDR3 protein is CATSDPPGTTKETQYF. DNA for the CDR3: TGTGCCACCAGTGACCCCCCCGGGACAACAAAAGAGACCCAGTACTTC.

The table lists this clone with a few counts. V gene TRBV11-2 combines with J gene TRBJ2-2, with 10 bases aligning to TRBD2. Germline V gene sequence: CDR1 SGHAT, CDR2 FQNNGV. V shed 1 base and J 4 bases; nucleotides not matched to a gene: 9. The CDR3 loop spans 18 amino acids. Written as DNA, the CDR3 is TGTGCCAGCAGCTTAGTTCCTAGCGGGAGTTATAGCACCGGGGAGCTGTTTTTT. Translating gives CASSLVPSGSYSTGELFF.

The rearrangement uses TRBV7-8 and TRBJ1-1, with D tentatively TRBD1 (5 bases). The CDR3 has 17 amino acids. V was shortened by 6 bases and J by 0 bases, with 20 bases between the two germline ends. The V gene's germline CDR1 is SGHVS and CDR2 FQNEAQ. In DNA form, the CDR3 reads TGTGCCAGCAGTATAGGGGTCCCCAGTTCCATGAACACTGAAGCTTTCTTT. This sequence encodes CASSIGVPSSMNTEAFF.

The chain uses TRBV6-2 or TRBV6-3 and TRBJ1-2, with D hard to call. With 2 bases removed from V and 8 bases from J, the gap between germline ends came to 12 bases. The CDR3 contains 13 residues. Germline V gene sequence: CDR1 MNHEY, CDR2 SVGEGT. This CDR3 reads CASSYLIGEGYTF. The DNA for the CDR3 is TGTGCCAGCAGTTACCTGATCGGGGAAGGCTACACCTTC.

The chain recombines TRBV6-2 or TRBV6-3 with TRBJ1-6, with TRBD1 as a possible D gene (5 bases). Per germline, CDR1 MNHEY and CDR2 SVGEGT. This CDR3 has 19 amino acids. Trimming took off 2 bases at V and 6 bases at J, with 23 bases between the two ends. In DNA form, the CDR3 reads TGTGCCAGCAGTTACGATTCTCGATCGACAGCCCTTATTAATTCACCCCTCCACTTT. It is translated as CASSYDSRSTALINSPLHF.

As DNA, the CDR3 is TGCGCCAGCAGCCAAGGGGACCCACGGACCGGGGAGCTGTTTTTT. Amino acids: CASSQGDPRTGELFF. This chain links TRBV5-1 with TRBJ2-2; possibly TRBD1 or TRBD2 for D (5 bases each). Germline CDR1 is SGHRS and CDR2 is YFSETQ. The CDR3 length is 15 residues. With 4 bases removed from V and 5 bases from J, the gap between germline ends came to 15 bases. Looking up the rest from reference TRBV5-1 and TRBJ2-2 gives the full variable domain: KAGVTQTPRYLIKTRGQQVTLSCSPISGHRSVSWYQQTPGQGLQFLFEYFSETQRNKGNFPGRFSGRQFSNSRSEMNVSTLELGDSALYLCASSQGDPRTGELFFGEGSRLTVL.

The chain is built from TRBV28 and TRBJ2-7; no reliable D call. The germline CDR1 and CDR2 sequences are MDHEN and SYDVKM. The CDR3 is 14 residues long. With 6 bases removed from V and 2 bases from J, the gap between germline ends came to 14 bases. CDR3 DNA sequence: TGTGCCAGCAGCCCTGGTGGCCACACCTACGAGCAGTACTTC. Translated: CASSPGGHTYEQYF. The full variable domain, with the rest looked up from reference TRBV28 and TRBJ2-7, is DVKVTQSSRYLVKRTGEKVFLECVQDMDHENMFWYRQDPGLGLRLIYFSYDVKMKEKGDIPEGYSVSREKKERFSLILESASTNQTSMYLCASSPGGHTYEQYFGPGTRLTVT.

The gene calls are TRBV19 and TRBJ1-6; 7 nucleotides align to TRBD1. With V trimmed by 6 bases and J by 10 bases, 18 bases remained unmatched. From germline, CDR1 is LNHDA and CDR2 SQIVND (reference sequence). The CDR3 has 17 amino acids. The CDR3 nucleotides are TGTGCCAGTAGCCCCACAGGGGTTTCCCGCTTCGGGTCACCCCTCCACTTT. Protein sequence: CASSPTGVSRFGSPLHF.

This clone has only a few counts. The chain employs TRBV6-1 and TRBJ2-1, with D tentatively TRBD1 or TRBD2 (5 bases each). V shed 3 bases and J shed 4 bases, with 7 bases lying between them. The germline CDR1 and CDR2 sequences are MNHNS and SASEGT. The CDR3 totals 13 residues. As DNA, the CDR3 is TGTGCCAGCAGTGATGGGGGATACAATGAGCAGTTCTTC. Amino acid sequence: CASSDGGYNEQFF.

This clone occurred a few times. This rearrangement joins TRBV12-3 or TRBV12-4 to TRBJ2-3; unclear D gene. V shed 3 bases and J shed 1 base, with 5 bases lying between them. This CDR3 spans 13 amino acids. The CDR3 here is CASSFRGTDTQYF. In nucleotides, the CDR3 is TGTGCCAGCAGTTTTAGGGGCACAGATACGCAGTATTTT.

J is TRBJ1-5 and V is TRBV4-1; no clear D gene. Germline V gives CDR1 MGHRA, CDR2 YSYEKL. Between the trimmed V and J ends, which lost 1 base and 1 base, there was a span of 8 bases. This CDR3 region has 15 residues. CDR3 in amino acids: CASSQVVGSNQPQHF. The CDR3 bases are TGCGCCAGCAGCCAAGTGGTGGGGAGCAATCAGCCCCAGCATTTT.

This clone was picked up a small number of times. The chain combines TRBV6-1 with TRBJ2-7; perhaps TRBD1 as D (6 bases). With 7 bases removed from V and 7 bases from J, the gap between germline ends came to 17 bases. Germline loops: CDR1 MNHNS, CDR2 SASEGT. The CDR3 runs to 13 residues. The CDR3 spells CASTMGRGSEQYF. The CDR3 DNA reads TGTGCCAGCACCATGGGCAGGGGAAGTGAGCAGTACTTC.

This clone was seen many times. This chain joins TRBV4-1 and TRBJ2-7, with TRBD1 matching over 10 bases. The CDR3 runs to 17 residues. V dropped 6 bases and J dropped 4; count of bases not matched to a gene: 15. Germline lookup yields CDR1 MGHRA and CDR2 YSYEKL. The CDR3 nucleotides are TGCGCCAGCAGGCAGATTGGCCGGGACAGGGGAAAGTACGAGCAGTACTTC. Amino acids: CASRQIGRDRGKYEQYF.

This chain connects TRBV27 to TRBJ2-7; D gene uncertain. The CDR3 runs 12 residues. V lost 2 bases, J lost 6 bases, and 8 bases lay in between. CDR1 is MNHEY and CDR2 is SMNVEV in the germline V gene (reference sequence). CDR3 loop: CASSLAVGEQYF. CDR3 coding DNA: TGTGCCAGCAGTTTAGCAGTGGGCGAGCAGTACTTC.

This clone was found many times. The chain is built from TRBV7-9 and TRBJ1-2; perhaps TRBD1 as D (5 bases). The germline V and J ends were trimmed by 5 bases and 8 bases, with 18 bases remaining between them. There are 14 residues in the CDR3. Germline V CDR1 and CDR2: SEHNR, FQNEAQ (reference sequence). CDR3 region: CASSMGGSFEGYTF. DNA of the CDR3: TGTGCCAGCAGCATGGGGGGGTCATTCGAGGGCTACACCTTC.

This clone was seen many times. The rearrangement joins TRBV20-1 to TRBJ2-7; 8 bases are a match to TRBD2. This CDR3 is built from 15 residues. The germline V gene has CDR1 DFQATT and CDR2 SNEGSKA (reference sequence). Unmatched junction bases numbered 12, after V lost 6 bases and J lost 2 bases. Written as DNA, the CDR3 is TGCAGTGCGGGGGGAAGCGGGGGAAGGGCCTACGAGCAGTACTTC. It is translated as CSAGGSGGRAYEQYF.

V gene TRBV27 combines with J gene TRBJ2-7; 8 nucleotides line up with TRBD1. Germline values: CDR1 MNHEY, CDR2 SMNVEV (reference sequence). J lost 5 bases, V lost 3 bases, and 6 bases had no gene match. The CDR3 spans 14 residues. The DNA of the CDR3 is TGTGCCAGCAGTTTCTGGCAGGGGGCCAACGAGCAGTACTTC. Translating it yields CASSFWQGANEQYF.

A few counts support this clone. This sequence joins TRBV20-1 and TRBJ2-1; 13 nucleotides align to TRBD2. V dropped 1 base and J dropped 9; count of bases not matched to a gene: 9. Germline V CDR1 and CDR2: DFQATT, SNEGSKA (reference sequence). The CDR3 is 16 residues long. The DNA of the CDR3 is TGCAGTGCTAGAGGTCCCCTACTAGCGGGGGGGGCTGAGCAGTTCTTC. It encodes CSARGPLLAGGAEQFF.

The chain has TRBV7-9 and TRBJ2-7; a possible D gene is TRBD2 (6 bases). CDR1 and CDR2 from the germline V gene are SEHNR and FQNEAQ (reference sequence). The V gene lost 0 bases and the J gene lost 4 bases, with 10 bases spanning the gap. CDR3 length equals 14 residues. CDR3 sequence reads: CASSLAGEEYEQYF. The CDR3 DNA is TGTGCCAGCAGCTTAGCCGGGGAGGAATACGAGCAGTACTTC.

This chain uses TRBV12-3 or TRBV12-4 with TRBJ2-7; the D gene could be TRBD1 or TRBD2 (5 bases each). The length of the CDR3 is 13 residues. V was trimmed by 4 bases and J by 9 bases, leaving 16 bases between them. The CDR3, as DNA: TGTGCCAGCAGTTCCGACCATCGGGACGGGCAGTACTTC. It codes for CASSSDHRDGQYF.